These 6 T cell receptor beta chains originate from one sample sequenced in a study of post-analysis software for immune sequencing data. The TCR beta cDNA libraries carried unique molecular identifiers. TCRdb passed the PCR reads through MiXCR, listing each CDR3 protein once. The table has roughly 400,000 distinct CDR3 sequences, approximately 39% seen once. Antigen specificity for these receptors is unknown. Whole-study findings and limits: About 5 TRBV segments occurring more often in patients than controls included TRBV5-6, TRBV5-1 and TRBV20-1.

The sample taken for sequencing was blood. The source of these receptors is a girl between 2 and 10 years old with multiple sclerosis.

This clonotype was counted a few times. The chain recombines TRBV11-2 with TRBJ2-3, with 10 bases that match TRBD2. V was clipped by 5 bases and J by 9 bases; unmatched bases: 14. CDR3 length: 16 residues. CDR1 and CDR2 (germline): SGHAT, FQNNGV. The CDR3 reads CASSPLGASGSKTQYF. The CDR3 region has the DNA TGTGCCAGCAGCCCCCTTGGGGCTAGCGGGAGCAAGACGCAGTATTTT.

V usage is TRBV29-1 and J usage is TRBJ1-1, with TRBD1 as a possible D gene (6 bases). V lost 4 bases and J 2 bases, leaving 17 bases between the germline ends. Germline V gene sequence: CDR1 SQVTM, CDR2 ANQGSEA. This CDR3 contains 15 residues. The CDR3 here is CSVVLPGGRNTEAFF. The CDR3 bases are TGCAGCGTTGTGCTTCCCGGGGGGCGAAACACTGAAGCTTTCTTT.

The chain links TRBV29-1 to TRBJ2-3, with a weak D call TRBD2 (5 bases). CDR3 length: 13 residues. Trimming took off 4 bases at V and 9 bases at J, with 17 bases between the two ends. The germline V gene has CDR1 SQVTM and CDR2 ANQGSEA. The CDR3 DNA reads TGCAGCGTTGCGGTCGGCCGGGAAGAAACGCAGTATTTT. Its protein product is CSVAVGREETQYF.

With regard to this clonotype: Relative to the germline gene, one junction end is altered; a read error may explain this. This chain uses TRBV7-2 with TRBJ1-6, with D hard to call. Germline V gives CDR1 SGHTA, CDR2 FQGNSA. The CDR3 has 14 residues. For the CDR3, the DNA is TGTGCCGGCAGACTAAGCTCCTATAATTCACCCCTCCACTTT. Translation gives CAGRLSSYNSPLHF.

The genes are TRBV20-1 and TRBJ2-5, with 10 bases that match TRBD2. Germline lookup yields CDR1 DFQATT and CDR2 SNEGSKA (reference sequence). The CDR3 is made up of 15 amino acids. Trimming took 2 bases from V and 11 from J; bases not matched to a gene: 14. The CDR3 sequence is CSARSVLAGAREQYF. For the CDR3, the DNA is TGCAGTGCTAGATCCGTCCTAGCGGGAGCTCGTGAGCAGTACTTC.

The rearrangement joins TRBV6-1 to TRBJ1-5; D gene ambiguous. Trimming removed 6 bases from V and 5 bases from J, with 14 bases in between. The V gene's germline CDR1 is MNHNS and CDR2 SASEGT. The CDR3 contains 14 residues. CDR3 sequence reads: CASRAATFYQPQHF. The DNA for the CDR3 is TGTGCCAGCAGGGCAGCTACATTTTATCAGCCCCAGCATTTT.